This T cell receptor (beta chain) was retrieved from a study of Ad26.COV2.S vaccination and SARS-CoV-2 variants. As for this clone: Its antigen is not identified.

Germline V gene data show CDR1 as SGDLS and CDR2 as YYNGEE. Trimming cost V 5 bases and J 0 bases, with 11 bases left between them. The CDR3 totals 15 residues. Sequencing used immunoSEQ multiplex PCR; TCRdb keeps in-frame clones, though not all of them. The data hold around 370,000 clones, with around 92% observed a single time. Study-level points and caveats: There was reportedly substantial breadth in spike-specific CD8+ and CD4+ T cell responses after vaccination.

The rearrangement links TRBV9 to TRBJ2-2, with a possible D match to TRBD2 (6 bases). This TCR was recovered from a human donor who had recovered from COVID-19. Sequenced here: peripheral blood, sampled after recovery from COVID-19. CDR3 sequence reads: CASRAAGTNTGELFF. DNA of the CDR3: TGTGCCAGCAGGGCGGCGGGGACGAACACCGGGGAGCTGTTTTTT.